This entry concerns a single T cell receptor beta chain. Its specific antigen is unknown. Base qualities are missing; no much larger clone stands one base away. According to the germline V gene, CDR1 reads MGHRA and CDR2 reads YSYEKL. V and J are trimmed by 3 bases and 0 bases, and the gene matches miss 21 bases of the junction. From the cysteine through the phenylalanine, the CDR3 covers 22 amino acids. CDR3 DNA is the only sequence kept; it has 66 bases, read in frame from the first base. This specimen belongs to a study of blood T cell repertoires in COVID-19 (dated by TCRdb to about 2020). Turning to the overall study: The collaborator samples originated in the United States, Italy and Spain and spanned the acute and convalescent phases of COVID-19. The prospective study material was composed of cDNA or gDNA derived from T cells, B-cell-depleted T cells, or PBMCs. Subjects who had been exposed to COVID-19, were actively infected with it, or had recovered from it provided the deeply sampled blood TCRbeta repertoires that made up the dataset. A freely available public database, intended as a resource for researchers studying the immune response to SARS-CoV-2, is where the repertoires were released. The samples were drawn from two sources: the first 160 participants of the ongoing ImmuneRACE study, and fewer than 1,500 subjects contributed by 6 global collaborators. A de-identified subject ID, COVID-19 status, age in years and sex were almost always included in the sample metadata. Where HLA class I and class II types were available, the types were taken from metadata supplied by the sample provider, not from assay-based typing. What the study reported, not specific to this receptor: How much clinical and demographic metadata was included differed by source and by participant, and the metadata was provided uncurated.

Whole blood was collected in K2EDTA tubes by collaborating institutions according to the institutions' own protocols. Collaborator samples were shipped for TCRbeta analysis as frozen whole blood, isolated PBMCs, or DNA extracted from either sample type. The immunoSEQ Assay, a bias-controlled multiplex PCR, was used to amplify TCRbeta CDR3 regions from genomic DNA. Per the original workflow: Nucleated cell counts per sample were estimated from amplification of reference gene primers within the assay. To quantify the absolute abundance of each unique TCRbeta CDR3 rearrangement, sequence reads were collapsed and filtered. Productive Simpson clonality was computed per sample as the square root of Simpson's diversity index over productive rearrangements. TCRdb mirrors the immuneACCESS table, restricted to in-frame sequences. Some clones are absent from its copies; in checked studies, under half trace to an unresolved V gene, and the reason for the others is unknown. Clone size and the V and J calls come from that table; the DNA yielded D and trimming. This sample comprises fewer than 250,000 clones, around nine tenths of them detected only once. The ten largest clonotypes hold around 0.72% of the sample.

The V and J segments used are TRBV4-1 and TRBJ1-1; a stretch of 11 junction bases matches TRBD1. Sequenced sample: peripheral blood. This TCR came from a man aged 40-50 years with acute or convalescent COVID-19. The CDR3 protein sequence reads: CASSQGSGTGGAVGSMNTEAFF. Read as DNA, the sequence is TGCGCCAGCAGCCAGGGATCCGGGACAGGGGGGGCGGTGGGAAGCATGAACACTGAAGCTTTCTTT.